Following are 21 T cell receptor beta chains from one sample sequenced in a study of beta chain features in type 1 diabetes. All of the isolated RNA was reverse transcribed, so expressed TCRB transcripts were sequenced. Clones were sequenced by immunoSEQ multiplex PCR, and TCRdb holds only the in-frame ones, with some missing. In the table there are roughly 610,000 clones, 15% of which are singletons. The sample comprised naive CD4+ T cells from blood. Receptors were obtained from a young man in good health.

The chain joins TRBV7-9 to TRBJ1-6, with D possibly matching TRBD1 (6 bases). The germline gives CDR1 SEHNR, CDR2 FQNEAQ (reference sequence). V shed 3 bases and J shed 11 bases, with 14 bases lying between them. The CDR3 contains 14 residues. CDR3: CASSLEQGKTPLHF. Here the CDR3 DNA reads TGTGCCAGCAGCTTGGAACAGGGAAAGACACCCCTCCACTTT.

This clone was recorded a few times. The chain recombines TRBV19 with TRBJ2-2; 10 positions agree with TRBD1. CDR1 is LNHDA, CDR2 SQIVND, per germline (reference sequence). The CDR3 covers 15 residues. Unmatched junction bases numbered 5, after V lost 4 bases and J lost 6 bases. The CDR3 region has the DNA TGTGCCAGTAGTACCGCCGGGACAGGGGCCGGGGAGCTGTTTTTT. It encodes CASSTAGTGAGELFF.

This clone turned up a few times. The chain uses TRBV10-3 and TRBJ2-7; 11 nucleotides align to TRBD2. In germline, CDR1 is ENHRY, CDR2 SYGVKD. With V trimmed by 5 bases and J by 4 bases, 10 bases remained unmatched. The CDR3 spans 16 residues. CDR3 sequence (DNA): TGTGCCATCAGTCAGCAGGCTAGCGGGGGGTTATACGAGCAGTACTTC. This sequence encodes CAISQQASGGLYEQYF.

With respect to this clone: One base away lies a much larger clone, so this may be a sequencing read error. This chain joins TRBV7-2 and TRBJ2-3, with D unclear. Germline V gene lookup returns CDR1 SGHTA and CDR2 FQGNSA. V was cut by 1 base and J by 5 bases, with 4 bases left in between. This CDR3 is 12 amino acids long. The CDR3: CASSLVVDTQYF. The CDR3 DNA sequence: TGTGCCAGCAGCTTAGTAGTAGATACGCAGTATTTT.

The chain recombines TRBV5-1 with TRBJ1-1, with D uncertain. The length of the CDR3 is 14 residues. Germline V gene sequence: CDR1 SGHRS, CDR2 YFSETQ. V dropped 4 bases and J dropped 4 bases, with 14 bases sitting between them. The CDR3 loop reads CASSVVGGGTEAFF. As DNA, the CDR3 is TGCGCCAGCAGCGTCGTGGGCGGTGGCACTGAAGCTTTCTTT.

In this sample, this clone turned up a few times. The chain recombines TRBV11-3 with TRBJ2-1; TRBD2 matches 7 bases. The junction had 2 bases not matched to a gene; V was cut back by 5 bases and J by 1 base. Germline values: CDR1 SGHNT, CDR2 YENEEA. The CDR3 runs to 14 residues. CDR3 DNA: TGTGCCAGCAGCCCCGGGGGGTCCTACAATGAGCAGTTCTTC. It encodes CASSPGGSYNEQFF.

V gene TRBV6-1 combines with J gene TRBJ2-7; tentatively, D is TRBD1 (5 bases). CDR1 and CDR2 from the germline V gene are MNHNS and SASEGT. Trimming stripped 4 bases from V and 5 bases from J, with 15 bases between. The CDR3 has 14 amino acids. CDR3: CASSVQGMRDEQYF. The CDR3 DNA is TGTGCCAGCAGTGTGCAGGGAATGAGAGACGAGCAGTACTTC.

CDR3 nucleotide sequence: TGTGCCACCAGCCCAGACGTTGGTACGCAGTATTTT. This translates into CATSPDVGTQYF. The chain uses TRBV15 and TRBJ2-3, with D unresolved. V was trimmed by 5 bases and J by 8 bases, leaving 11 bases between them. Germline V gene data show CDR1 as LNHNV and CDR2 as YYDKDF (reference sequence). This CDR3 is built from 12 residues.

Written as DNA, the CDR3 is TGTGCCTGGAGAACCCCGGGGTATGGCTACACCTTC. Its translation is CAWRTPGYGYTF. The chain employs TRBV30 and TRBJ1-2; D not resolved. The V gene's germline CDR1 is GTSNPN and CDR2 SVGIG (reference sequence). Trimming cost V 3 bases and J 5 bases, with 10 bases left between them. CDR3 length: 12 residues.

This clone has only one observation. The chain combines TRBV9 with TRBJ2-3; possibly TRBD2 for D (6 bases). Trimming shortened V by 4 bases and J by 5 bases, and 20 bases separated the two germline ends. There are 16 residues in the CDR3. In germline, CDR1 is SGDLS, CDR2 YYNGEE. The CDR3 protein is CASSPPFSGSRDTQYF. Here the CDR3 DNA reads TGTGCCAGCAGCCCTCCCTTTAGCGGATCCCGAGATACGCAGTATTTT.

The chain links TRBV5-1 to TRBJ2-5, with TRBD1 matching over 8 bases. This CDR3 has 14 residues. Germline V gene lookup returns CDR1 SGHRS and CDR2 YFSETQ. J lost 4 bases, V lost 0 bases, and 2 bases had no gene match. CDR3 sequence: CASSLGTGIETQYF. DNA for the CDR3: TGCGCCAGCAGCTTGGGGACAGGGATAGAGACCCAGTACTTC.

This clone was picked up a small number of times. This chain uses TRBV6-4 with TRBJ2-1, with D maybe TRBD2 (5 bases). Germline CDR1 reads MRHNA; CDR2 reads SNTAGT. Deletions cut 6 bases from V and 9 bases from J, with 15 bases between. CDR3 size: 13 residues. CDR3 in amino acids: CASSTELGSEQFF. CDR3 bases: TGTGCCAGCAGCACCGAACTAGGATCTGAGCAGTTCTTC.

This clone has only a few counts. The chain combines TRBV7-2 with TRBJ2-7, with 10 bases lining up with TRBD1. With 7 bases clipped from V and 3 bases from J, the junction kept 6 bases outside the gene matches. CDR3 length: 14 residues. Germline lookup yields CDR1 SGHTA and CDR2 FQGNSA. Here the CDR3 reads CASNPDRGIYEQYF. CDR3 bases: TGTGCCAGCAACCCGGACAGGGGGATCTACGAGCAGTACTTC. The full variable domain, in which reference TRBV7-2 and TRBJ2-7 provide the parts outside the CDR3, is GAGVSQSPSNKVTEKGKDVELRCDPISGHTALYWYRQSLGQGLEFLIYFQGNSAPDKSGLPSDRFSAERTGGSVSTLTIQRTQQEDSAVYLCASNPDRGIYEQYFGPGTRLTVT.

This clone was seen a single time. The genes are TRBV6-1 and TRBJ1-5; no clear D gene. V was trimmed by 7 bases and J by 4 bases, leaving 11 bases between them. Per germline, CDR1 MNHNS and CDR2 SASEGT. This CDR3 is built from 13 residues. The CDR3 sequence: CASNAWGNQPQHF. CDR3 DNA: TGTGCCAGCAACGCTTGGGGAAATCAGCCCCAGCATTTT.

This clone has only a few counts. In DNA form, the CDR3 reads TGCGCCAGCAGCTTGGCACCGAGAGGGGCGATAGAGACCCAGTACTTC. Translating it yields CASSLAPRGAIETQYF. V gene TRBV5-1 combines with J gene TRBJ2-5, with D tentatively TRBD1 or TRBD2 (5 bases each). Trimming took off 0 bases at V and 4 bases at J, with 16 bases between the two ends. Germline CDR1 is SGHRS and CDR2 is YFSETQ. The CDR3 contains 16 residues.

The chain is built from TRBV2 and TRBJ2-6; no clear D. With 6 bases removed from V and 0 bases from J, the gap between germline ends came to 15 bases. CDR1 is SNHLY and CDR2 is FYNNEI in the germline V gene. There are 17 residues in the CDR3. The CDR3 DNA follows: TGTGCCAGCAGCTTCTCCGGGTCTATCTCTGGGGCCAACGTCCTGACTTTC. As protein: CASSFSGSISGANVLTF.

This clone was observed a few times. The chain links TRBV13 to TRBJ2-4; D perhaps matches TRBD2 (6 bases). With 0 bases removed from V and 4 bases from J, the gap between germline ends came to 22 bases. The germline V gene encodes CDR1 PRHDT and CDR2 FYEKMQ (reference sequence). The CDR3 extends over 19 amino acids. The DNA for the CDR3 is TGTGCCAGCAGCTTAGGGAGGGAGGCATGGAAGGGTGGTAAAAACATTCAGTACTTC. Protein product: CASSLGREAWKGGKNIQYF. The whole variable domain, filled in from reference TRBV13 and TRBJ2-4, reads AAGVIQSPRHLIKEKRETATLKCYPIPRHDTVYWYQQGPGQDPQFLISFYEKMQSDKGSIPDRFSAQQFSDYHSELNMSSLELGDSALYFCASSLGREAWKGGKNIQYFGAGTRLSVL.

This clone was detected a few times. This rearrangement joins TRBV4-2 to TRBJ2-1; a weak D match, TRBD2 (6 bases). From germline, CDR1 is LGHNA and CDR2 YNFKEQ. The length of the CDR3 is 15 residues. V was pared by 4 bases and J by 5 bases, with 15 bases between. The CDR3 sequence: CASSPWGVIHNEQFF. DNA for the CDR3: TGTGCCAGCAGCCCCTGGGGGGTGATTCACAATGAGCAGTTCTTC.

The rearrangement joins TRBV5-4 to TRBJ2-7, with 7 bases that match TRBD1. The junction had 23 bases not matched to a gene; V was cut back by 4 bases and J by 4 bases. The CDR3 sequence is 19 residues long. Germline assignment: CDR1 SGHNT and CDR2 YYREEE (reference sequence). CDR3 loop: CASSQVGDRAPSEKYEQYF. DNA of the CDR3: TGTGCCAGCAGCCAAGTAGGAGACAGGGCACCAAGTGAGAAGTACGAGCAGTACTTC.

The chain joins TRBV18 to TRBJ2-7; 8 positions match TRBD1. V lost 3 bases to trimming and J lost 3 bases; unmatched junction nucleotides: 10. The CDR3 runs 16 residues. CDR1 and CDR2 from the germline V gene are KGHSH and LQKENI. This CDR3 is CASSPGQVLSGYEQYF. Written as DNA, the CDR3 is TGTGCCAGCTCACCGGGACAGGTCCTTTCGGGCTACGAGCAGTACTTC.

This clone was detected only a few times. CDR3 region: CASSLPFF. CDR3 in DNA: TGTGCCAGCAGCTTGCCTTTCTTT. The V and J genes are TRBV7-3 and TRBJ1-1; D not certain. Trimming left V 3 bases short and J 12 bases short, with 2 bases between. This CDR3 spans 8 amino acids. Germline V lookup: CDR1 SGHTA, CDR2 FQGTGA.